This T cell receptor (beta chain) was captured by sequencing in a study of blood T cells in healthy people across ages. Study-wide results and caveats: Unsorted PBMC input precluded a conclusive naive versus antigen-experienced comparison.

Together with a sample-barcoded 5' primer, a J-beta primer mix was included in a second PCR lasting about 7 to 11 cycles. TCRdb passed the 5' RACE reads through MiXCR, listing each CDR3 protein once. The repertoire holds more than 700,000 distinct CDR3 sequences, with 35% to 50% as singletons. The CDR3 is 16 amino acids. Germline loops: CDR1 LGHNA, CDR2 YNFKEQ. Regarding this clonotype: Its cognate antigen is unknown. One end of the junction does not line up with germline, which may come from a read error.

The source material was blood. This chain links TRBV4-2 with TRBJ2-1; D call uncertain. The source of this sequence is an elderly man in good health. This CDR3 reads CTSSQVAALLADEQFF. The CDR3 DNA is TGTACCAGCAGCCAAGTCGCAGCTTTATTGGCCGATGAGCAGTTCTTC.